This T cell receptor (beta chain) was captured in a study of blood T cell repertoires in COVID-19. Generated by immunoSEQ multiplex PCR, the TCRdb table keeps only in-frame clones and is missing some. The data show more than 150,000 clones, roughly four fifths seen once. Deletions cut 3 bases from V and 3 bases from J, with 13 bases between. Per germline, CDR1 SGHAT and CDR2 FQNNGV. The CDR3 is 15 amino acids. Material: PBMCs or T cells enriched from blood (not recorded which). This chain links TRBV11-2 with TRBJ2-3; D may be TRBD2 (6 bases). This receptor was taken from a man in his forties who had recovered from COVID-19. Written as DNA, the CDR3 is TGTGCCAGCAGCTTCATTCAGGAGGGGACAGATACGCAGTATTTT. This sequence encodes CASSFIQEGTDTQYF.